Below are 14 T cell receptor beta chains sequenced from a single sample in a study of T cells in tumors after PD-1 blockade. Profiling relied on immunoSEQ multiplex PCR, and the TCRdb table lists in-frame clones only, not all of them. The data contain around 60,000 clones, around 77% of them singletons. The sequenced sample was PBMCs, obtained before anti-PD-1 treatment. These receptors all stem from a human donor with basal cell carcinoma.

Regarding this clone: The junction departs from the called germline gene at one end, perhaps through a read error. CDR3 loop: CASRLDSTYEQYF. DNA for the CDR3: TGCGCCAGCAGATTGGACAGTACCTACGAGCAGTACTTC. The chain is built from TRBV5-1 and TRBJ2-7; tentative D call: TRBD1 (6 bases). Germline CDR1 SGHRS, CDR2 YFSETQ. This CDR3 is 13 amino acids long.

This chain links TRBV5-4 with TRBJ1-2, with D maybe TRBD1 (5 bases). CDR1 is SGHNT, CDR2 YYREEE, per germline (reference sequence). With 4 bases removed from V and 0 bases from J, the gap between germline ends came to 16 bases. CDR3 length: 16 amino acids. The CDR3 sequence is CASSPPGRGANYGYTF. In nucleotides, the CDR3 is TGTGCCAGCAGCCCCCCCGGGAGGGGAGCTAACTATGGCTACACCTTC.

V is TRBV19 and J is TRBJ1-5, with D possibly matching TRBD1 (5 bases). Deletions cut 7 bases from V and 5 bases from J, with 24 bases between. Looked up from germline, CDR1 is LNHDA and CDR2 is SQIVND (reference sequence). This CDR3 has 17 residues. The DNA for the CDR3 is TGTGCCAGTACTTCACCACCAGGGTCAGTAAGGGATCAGCCCCAGCATTTT. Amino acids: CASTSPPGSVRDQPQHF.

CDR3 DNA: TGTGCCAGCAGTTACCCGGGACAGGGGGGGGATAGCAATCAGCCCCAGCATTTT. This codes for CASSYPGQGGDSNQPQHF. The chain couples TRBV6-2 or TRBV6-3 to TRBJ1-5; 11 positions agree with TRBD1. The CDR3 extends over 18 amino acids. Germline trimming cut 2 bases from V and 0 bases from J; bases unmatched to any gene: 6. The germline V gene has CDR1 MNHEY and CDR2 SVGEGT.

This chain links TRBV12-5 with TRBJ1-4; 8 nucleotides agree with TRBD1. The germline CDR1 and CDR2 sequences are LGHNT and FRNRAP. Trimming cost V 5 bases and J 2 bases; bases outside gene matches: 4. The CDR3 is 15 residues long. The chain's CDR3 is CASGTRTGTNEKLFF. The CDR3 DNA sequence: TGTGCTAGTGGTACCCGGACAGGGACTAATGAAAAACTGTTTTTT.

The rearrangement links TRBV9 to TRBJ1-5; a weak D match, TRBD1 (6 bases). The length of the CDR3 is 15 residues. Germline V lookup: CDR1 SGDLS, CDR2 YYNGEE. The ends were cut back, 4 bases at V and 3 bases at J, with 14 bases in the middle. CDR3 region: CASSSNAGANQPQHF. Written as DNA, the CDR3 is TGTGCCAGCAGCTCAAATGCGGGGGCCAATCAGCCCCAGCATTTT.

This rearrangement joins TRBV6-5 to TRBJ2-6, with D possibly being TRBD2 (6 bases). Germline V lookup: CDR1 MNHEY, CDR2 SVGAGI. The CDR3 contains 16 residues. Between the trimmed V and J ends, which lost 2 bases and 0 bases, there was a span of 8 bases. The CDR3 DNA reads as TGTGCCAGCAGTTACGGGGGGTTCTCTGGGGCCAACGTCCTGACTTTC. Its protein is CASSYGGFSGANVLTF.

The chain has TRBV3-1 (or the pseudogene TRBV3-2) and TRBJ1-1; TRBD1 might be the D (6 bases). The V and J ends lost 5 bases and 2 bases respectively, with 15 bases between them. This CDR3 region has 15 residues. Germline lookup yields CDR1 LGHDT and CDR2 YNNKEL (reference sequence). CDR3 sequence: CASSYTGYLNTEAFF. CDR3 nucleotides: TGTGCCAGCAGCTACACAGGGTACCTCAACACTGAAGCTTTCTTT.

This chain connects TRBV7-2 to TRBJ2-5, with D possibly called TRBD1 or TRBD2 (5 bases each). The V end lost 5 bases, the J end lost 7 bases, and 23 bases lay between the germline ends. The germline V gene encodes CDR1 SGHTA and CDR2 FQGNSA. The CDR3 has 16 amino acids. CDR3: CASSPHGLRDPGTQYF. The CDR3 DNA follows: TGTGCCAGCAGCCCCCACGGGTTGAGGGACCCTGGGACCCAGTACTTC. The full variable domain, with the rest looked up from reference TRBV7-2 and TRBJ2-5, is GAGVSQSPSNKVTEKGKDVELRCDPISGHTALYWYRQSLGQGLEFLIYFQGNSAPDKSGLPSDRFSAERTGGSVSTLTIQRTQQEDSAVYLCASSPHGLRDPGTQYFGPGTRLLVL.

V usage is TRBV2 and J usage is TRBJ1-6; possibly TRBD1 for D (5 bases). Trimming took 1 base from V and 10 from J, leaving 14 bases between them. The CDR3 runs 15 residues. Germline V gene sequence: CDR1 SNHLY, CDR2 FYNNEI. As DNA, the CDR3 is TGTGCCAGCAGTGAAGGGGCGCGGGGCCAATCACCCCTCCACTTT. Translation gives CASSEGARGQSPLHF.

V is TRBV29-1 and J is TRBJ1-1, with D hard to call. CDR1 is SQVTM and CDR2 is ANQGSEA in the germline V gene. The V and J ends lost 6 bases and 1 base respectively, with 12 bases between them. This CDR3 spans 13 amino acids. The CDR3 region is CSVLKWGNTEAFF. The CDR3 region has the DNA TGCAGCGTCTTGAAGTGGGGGAACACTGAAGCTTTCTTT. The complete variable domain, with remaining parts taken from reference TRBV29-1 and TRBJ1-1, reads SAVISQKPSRDICQRGTSLTIQCQVDSQVTMMFWYRQQPGQSLTLIATANQGSEATYESGFVIDKFPISRPNLTFSTLTVSNMSPEDSSIYLCSVLKWGNTEAFFGQGTRLTVV.

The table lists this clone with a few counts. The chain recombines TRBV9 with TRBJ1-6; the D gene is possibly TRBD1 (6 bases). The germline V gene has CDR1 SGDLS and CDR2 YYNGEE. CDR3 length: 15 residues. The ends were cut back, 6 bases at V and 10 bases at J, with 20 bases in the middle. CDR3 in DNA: TGTGCCAGCAACCCCTCCGGGGGGCAGGGATCACCCCTCCACTTT. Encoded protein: CASNPSGGQGSPLHF.

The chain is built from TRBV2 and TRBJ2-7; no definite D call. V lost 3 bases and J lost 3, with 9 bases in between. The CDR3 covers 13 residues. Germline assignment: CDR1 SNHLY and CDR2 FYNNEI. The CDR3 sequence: CASSEWQIYEQYF. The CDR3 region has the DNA TGTGCCAGCAGTGAGTGGCAGATCTACGAGCAGTACTTC.

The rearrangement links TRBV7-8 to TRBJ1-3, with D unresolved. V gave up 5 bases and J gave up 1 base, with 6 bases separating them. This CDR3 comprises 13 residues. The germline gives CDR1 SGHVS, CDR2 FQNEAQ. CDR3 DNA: TGTGCCAGCAGCCCTCAGTCTGGAAACACCATATATTTT. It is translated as CASSPQSGNTIYF.